The 15 T cell receptor beta chains reported below all come from one sample, sequenced in a study of regulatory T cells in long-lasting Graves disease. Time point given: persistent/refractory GD, antithyroid drugs over 5 years with positive TRAb. RNA isolated from PBMCs was used to make the TCR library. According to the study, TCR beta libraries were built with iRepertoire HTBI primers and CDR3-region Arm-PCR. MiXCR was run by TCRdb on the multiplex PCR reads, yielding one entry per CDR3 protein. The table includes hundreds of thousands of distinct CDR3 sequences, around 20% detected once. The sample was peripheral blood mononuclear cells (PBMCs), taken when the disease was refractory, from a patient treated with antithyroid drugs. The receptors shown here come from a female donor with Graves disease.

This sequence joins TRBV5-6 and TRBJ2-3; D may be TRBD2 (5 bases). V lost 9 bases and J 0 bases, leaving 14 bases between the germline ends. CDR1 is SGHDT and CDR2 is YYEEEE in the germline V gene. This CDR3 spans 14 amino acids. The CDR3 DNA sequence: TGTGCCACCGAGCGGCAGATTAGCACAGATACGCAGTATTTT. Translating gives CATERQISTDTQYF.

This clonotype was detected many times. The chain carries TRBV7-9 and TRBJ1-2; D remains ambiguous. There are 12 residues in the CDR3. V lost 1 base, J lost 6 bases, and 6 bases lay in between. Germline values: CDR1 SEHNR, CDR2 FQNEAQ (reference sequence). This CDR3 reads CASSLVGDGYTF. CDR3 nucleotide sequence: TGTGCCAGCAGCTTAGTTGGGGATGGCTACACCTTC.

A few counts support this clonotype. The chain links TRBV6-5 to TRBJ2-7; 12 nucleotides align to TRBD2. The V and J ends lost 2 bases and 0 bases, in that order; junction bases with no gene match: 5. Germline loops: CDR1 MNHEY, CDR2 SVGAGI. CDR3 length: 17 amino acids. For the CDR3, the DNA is TGTGCCAGCAGTTACAAACTAGCGGGAGGCCGCTCCTACGAGCAGTACTTC. It is translated as CASSYKLAGGRSYEQYF.

There are a few counts of this clonotype. V and J are TRBV30 and TRBJ2-7; D gene ambiguous. Germline assignment: CDR1 GTSNPN and CDR2 SVGIG (reference sequence). The V and J ends lost 0 bases and 7 bases respectively, with 19 bases between them. This CDR3 has 15 residues. For the CDR3, the DNA is TGTGCCTGGAGTGTATCGAGGCCGTTTTGGAAAGAGCAGTACTTC. Translated: CAWSVSRPFWKEQYF. The full variable domain, its missing parts supplied by reference TRBV30 and TRBJ2-7, is SQTIHQWPATLVQPVGSPLSLECTVEGTSNPNLYWYRQAAGRGLQLLFYSVGIGQISSEVPQNLSASRPQDRQFILSSKKLLLSDSGFYLCAWSVSRPFWKEQYFGPGTRLTVT.

Ten or more counts support this clonotype. The chain has TRBV29-1 and TRBJ2-5, with TRBD1 matching 10 bases. Trimming removed 0 bases from V and 1 base from J; junction bases left unmatched: 8. The CDR3 has 17 amino acids. From germline, CDR1 is SQVTM and CDR2 ANQGSEA. DNA for the CDR3: TGCAGCGTTGAAGATGGGCGGGGACAGGGGCTCCAAGAGACCCAGTACTTC. Its translation is CSVEDGRGQGLQETQYF.

V and J are TRBV19 and TRBJ2-1; D is perhaps TRBD1 (7 bases). Germline V lookup: CDR1 LNHDA, CDR2 SQIVND (reference sequence). Trimming pared 3 bases from V and 6 bases from J, leaving 18 bases between. The CDR3 spans 16 residues. As DNA, the CDR3 is TGTGCCAGTAGTATTGCAGGGGGGCGGCGGGCCAATGAGCAGTTCTTC. Translation: CASSIAGGRRANEQFF. The whole variable domain, filled in from reference TRBV19 and TRBJ2-1, reads DGGITQSPKYLFRKEGQNVTLSCEQNLNHDAMYWYRQDPGQGLRLIYYSQIVNDFQKGDIAEGYSVSREKKESFPLTVTSAQKNPTAFYLCASSIAGGRRANEQFFGPGTRLTVL.

This clonotype was detected many times. The V call is TRBV13, the J call TRBJ2-2; TRBD2 is a possible D gene (5 bases). Trimming cost V 0 bases and J 6 bases, with 11 bases left between them. Germline-derived CDR1 and CDR2 are PRHDT and FYEKMQ (reference sequence). The CDR3 runs to 15 residues. DNA of the CDR3: TGTGCCAGCAGCTTAGGCCCGGAGGCACCCGGGGAGCTGTTTTTT. It specifies CASSLGPEAPGELFF.

This clonotype was found a few times. The rearrangement links TRBV10-3 to TRBJ2-7; 7 bases are a match to TRBD2. J lost 5 bases, V lost 2 bases, and 9 bases had no gene match. The CDR3 is 15 amino acids. Per germline, CDR1 ENHRY and CDR2 SYGVKD. The CDR3 protein is CAISEAGGSSHEQYF. CDR3 coding DNA: TGTGCCATCAGTGAGGCGGGCGGGAGTAGCCACGAGCAGTACTTC.

This clonotype was counted between two and nine times. The chain links TRBV11-2 to TRBJ2-7, with D hard to call. Deletions cut 4 bases from V and 3 bases from J, with 13 bases between. The CDR3 spans 14 residues. CDR1 SGHAT and CDR2 FQNNGV come from the germline V gene. The CDR3 DNA reads as TGTGCCAGCAGCTACGTTGGCTCCGACTACGAGCAGTACTTC. This encodes CASSYVGSDYEQYF.

This clonotype was recorded a few times. The gene calls are TRBV6-1 and TRBJ2-2; 10 bases match TRBD1. CDR3 length: 15 amino acids. The germline V gene encodes CDR1 MNHNS and CDR2 SASEGT. With 5 bases clipped from V and 7 bases from J, the junction kept 7 bases outside the gene matches. CDR3 region: CASSYLGQGYGELFF. Written as DNA, the CDR3 is TGTGCCAGCAGTTATCTGGGACAGGGGTACGGGGAGCTGTTTTTT.

This clonotype was counted once. This chain connects TRBV20-1 to TRBJ2-7; D possibly corresponds to TRBD2 (5 bases). Per the germline V gene, CDR1 is DFQATT and CDR2 is SNEGSKA (reference sequence). This CDR3 has 15 amino acids. Between the trimmed V and J ends, which lost 4 bases and 0 bases, there was a span of 16 bases. As DNA, the CDR3 is TGCAGTGCTAAAGAGGTGGGAGTGATCTCCTACGAGCAGTACTTC. It specifies CSAKEVGVISYEQYF.

There are many counts of this clonotype. V is TRBV12-3 or TRBV12-4 and J is TRBJ1-6; TRBD1 agrees at 8 bases. This CDR3 is built from 13 residues. Trimming took 8 bases from V and 6 from J; bases not matched to a gene: 3. In nucleotides, the CDR3 is TGTGCCAGCTGGACAGGGAGTAATTCACCCCTCCACTTT. Translation: CASWTGSNSPLHF.

The rearrangement links TRBV9 to TRBJ2-2; TRBD1 matches at 8 bases. CDR3 length: 16 residues. The V segment lost 4 bases and the J segment 3 bases; nucleotides outside the gene matches: 8. The germline CDR1 and CDR2 sequences are SGDLS and YYNGEE. The CDR3 DNA is TGTGCCAGCAGCCTCCGGACAGGGACGTACACCGGGGAGCTGTTTTTT. It is translated as CASSLRTGTYTGELFF.

The gene calls are TRBV19 and TRBJ2-2; 10 bases line up with TRBD2. J gave up 7 bases and V 7 bases, and 12 bases lay outside the gene matches. CDR3 length equals 16 residues. Germline assignment: CDR1 LNHDA and CDR2 SQIVND (reference sequence). The DNA for the CDR3 is TGTGCCAGTACCCCAACTAGCGGGAATAGATTCGGGGAGCTGTTTTTT. Protein product: CASTPTSGNRFGELFF.

The table lists this clonotype with a few counts. The chain couples TRBV4-3 to TRBJ2-7; 7 bases map to TRBD2. Germline assignment: CDR1 LGHNA and CDR2 YSLEER. This CDR3 is 16 amino acids long. The junction had 11 bases not matched to a gene; V was cut back by 0 bases and J by 6 bases. The CDR3 reads CASSQDMEGGPGEQYF. DNA for the CDR3: TGCGCCAGCAGCCAAGATATGGAGGGAGGGCCAGGCGAGCAGTACTTC.